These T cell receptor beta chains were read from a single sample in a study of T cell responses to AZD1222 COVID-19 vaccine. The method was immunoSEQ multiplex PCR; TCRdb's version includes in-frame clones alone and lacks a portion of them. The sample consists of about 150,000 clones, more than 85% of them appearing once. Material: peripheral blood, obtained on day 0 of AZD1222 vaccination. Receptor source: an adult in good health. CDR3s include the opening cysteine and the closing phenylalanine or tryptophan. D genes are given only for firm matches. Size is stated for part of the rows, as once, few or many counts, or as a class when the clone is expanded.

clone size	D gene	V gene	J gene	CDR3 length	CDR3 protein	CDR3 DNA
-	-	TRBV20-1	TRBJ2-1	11	CSAFRGNEQFF	TGCAGTGCTTTTAGGGGCAATGAGCAGTTCTTC
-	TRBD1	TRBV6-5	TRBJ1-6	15	CASSNYQGGNSPLHF	TGTGCCAGCAGTAACTACCAGGGGGGTAATTCACCCCTCCACTTT
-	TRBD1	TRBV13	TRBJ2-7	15	CASSPGQGGPYEQYF	TGTGCCAGCAGTCCTGGACAGGGTGGTCCCTACGAGCAGTACTTC
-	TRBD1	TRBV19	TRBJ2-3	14	CASSIGQGTDTQYF	TGTGCCAGTAGTATCGGACAGGGCACAGATACGCAGTATTTT
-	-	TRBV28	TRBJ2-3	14	CASSPQREPDTQYF	TGTGCCAGCAGTCCGCAACGCGAGCCAGATACGCAGTATTTT
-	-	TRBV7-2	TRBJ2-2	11	CASRRQGELFF	TGTGCCAGCCGAAGGCAAGGGGAGCTGTTTTTT
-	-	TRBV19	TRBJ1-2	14	CASSPPGRDYGYTF	TGTGCCAGTAGCCCCCCGGGAAGAGACTATGGCTACACCTTC
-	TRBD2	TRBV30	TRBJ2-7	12	CATNPGGLKQYF	TGTGCCACCAACCCGGGGGGTTTGAAGCAGTACTTC
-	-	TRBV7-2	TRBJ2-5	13	CASSLVTEETQYF	TGTGCCAGCAGCTTAGTAACAGAAGAGACCCAGTACTTC
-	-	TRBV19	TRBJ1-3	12	CASTVTSDTIYF	TGTGCCAGTACAGTGACAAGCGACACCATATATTTT
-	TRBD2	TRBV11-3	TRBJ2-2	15	CASSRAGVQAGELFF	TGTGCCAGCAGCCGGGCGGGGGTTCAGGCCGGGGAGCTGTTTTTT
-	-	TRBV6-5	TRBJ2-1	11	CASSLIYEQFF	TGTGCCAGCAGTTTAATCTATGAGCAGTTCTTC
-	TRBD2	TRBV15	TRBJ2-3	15	CATSRGPTSADTQYF	TGTGCCACCAGCAGGGGGCCCACTAGCGCAGATACGCAGTATTTT
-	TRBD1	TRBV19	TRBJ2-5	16	CASKPFVGQGGETQYF	TGTGCCAGTAAGCCTTTCGTAGGACAGGGCGGAGAGACCCAGTACTTC
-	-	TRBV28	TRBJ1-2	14	CASNPGGSNYGYTF	TGTGCCAGCAATCCGGGCGGTTCTAACTATGGCTACACCTTC
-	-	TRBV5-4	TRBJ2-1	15	CASSFVGGMGNEQFF	TGTGCCAGCAGCTTCGTAGGGGGGATGGGGAATGAGCAGTTCTTC
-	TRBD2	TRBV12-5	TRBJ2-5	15	CASGDSGSHQETQYF	TGTGCTAGTGGGGACAGCGGGAGTCACCAAGAGACCCAGTACTTC
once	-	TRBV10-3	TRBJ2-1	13	CAISSGTGDEQFF	TGTGCCATCAGCTCCGGGACTGGCGATGAGCAGTTCTTC
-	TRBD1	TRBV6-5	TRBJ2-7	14	CASSYTGTGWEQYF	TGTGCCAGCAGTTACACCGGGACAGGGTGGGAGCAGTACTTC
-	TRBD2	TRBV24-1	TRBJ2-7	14	CATSDAGGAYEQYF	TGTGCCACCAGTGATGCCGGGGGGGCCTACGAGCAGTACTTC
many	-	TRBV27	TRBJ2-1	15	CASSLGGQGSDEQFF	TGTGCCAGCAGTTTGGGTGGGCAGGGGAGCGATGAGCAGTTCTTC
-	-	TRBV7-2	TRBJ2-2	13	CASSGWRTGELFF	TGTGCCAGCAGCGGGTGGCGGACCGGGGAGCTGTTTTTT
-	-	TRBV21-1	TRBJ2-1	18	CASSKYLASTVRYNEQFF	TGTGCCAGCAGCAAATACCTAGCCTCAACTGTTCGGTACAATGAGCAGTTCTTC
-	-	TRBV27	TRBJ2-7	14	CASSRLDRWYEQYF	TGTGCCAGCAGCCGATTAGACAGGTGGTACGAGCAGTACTTC